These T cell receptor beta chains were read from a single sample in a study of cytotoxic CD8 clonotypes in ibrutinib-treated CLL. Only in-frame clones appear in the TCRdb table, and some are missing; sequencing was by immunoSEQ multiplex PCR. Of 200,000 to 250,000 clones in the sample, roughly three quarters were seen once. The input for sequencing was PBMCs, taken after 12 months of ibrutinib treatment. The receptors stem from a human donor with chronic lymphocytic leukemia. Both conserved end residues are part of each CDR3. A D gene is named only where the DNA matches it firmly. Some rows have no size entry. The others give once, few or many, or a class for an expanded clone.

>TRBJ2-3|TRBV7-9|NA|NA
CASSFGGTDTQYF
TGTGCCAGCAGCTTCGGGGGTACAGATACGCAGTATTTT
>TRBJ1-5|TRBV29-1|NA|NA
CSVEVGNSNQPQHF
TGCAGCGTTGAAGTCGGGAATAGCAATCAGCCCCAGCATTTT
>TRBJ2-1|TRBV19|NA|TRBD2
CASSKSSGYNEQFF
TGTGCCAGTAGTAAATCTAGCGGATACAATGAGCAGTTCTTC
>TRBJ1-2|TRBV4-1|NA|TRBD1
CASRDRALSNYGYTF
TGCGCCAGCCGGGACAGGGCACTTTCTAACTATGGCTACACCTTC
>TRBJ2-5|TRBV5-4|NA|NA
CASSPGTAIGETQYF
TGTGCCAGCAGCCCAGGGACGGCCATAGGGGAGACCCAGTACTTC
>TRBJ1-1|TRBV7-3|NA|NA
CASSFSGRTEAFF
TGTGCCAGCAGCTTCTCAGGGAGGACTGAAGCTTTCTTT
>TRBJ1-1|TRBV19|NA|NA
CASRDMGTTEAFF
TGTGCCAGCCGAGACATGGGGACCACTGAAGCTTTCTTT
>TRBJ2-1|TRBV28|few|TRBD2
CASSSGGTSGYNEQFF
TGTGCCAGCAGTTCTGGCGGGACTAGCGGTTACAATGAGCAGTTCTTC
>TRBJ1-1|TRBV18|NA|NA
CASSPGPGNTEAFF
TGTGCCAGCTCACCGGGCCCGGGGAACACTGAAGCTTTCTTT
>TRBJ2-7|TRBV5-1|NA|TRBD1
CASSPAGATGVEQYF
TGCGCCAGCAGCCCGGCTGGGGCCACAGGGGTCGAGCAGTACTTC
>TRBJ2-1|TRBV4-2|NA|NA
CASSQVDFNEQFF
TGTGCCAGCAGCCAAGTGGACTTCAATGAGCAGTTCTTC
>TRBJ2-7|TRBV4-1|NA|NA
CASSQSGGGSYEQYF
TGCGCCAGCAGCCAATCAGGAGGGGGATCCTACGAGCAGTACTTC
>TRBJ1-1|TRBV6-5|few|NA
CASARLNTEAFF
TGTGCCAGCGCCAGACTGAACACTGAAGCTTTCTTT
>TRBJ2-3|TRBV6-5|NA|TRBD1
CASSYLTGPRHTQYF
TGTGCCAGCAGTTATCTGACAGGGCCCCGTCATACGCAGTATTTT
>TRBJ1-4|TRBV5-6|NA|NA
CASSLRGVLGDEKLFF
TGTGCCAGCAGCCTCCGAGGGGTCTTGGGAGATGAAAAACTGTTTTTT
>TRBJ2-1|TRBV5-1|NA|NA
CASSLDRYYEQFF
TGCGCCAGCAGCTTAGACAGGTACTATGAGCAGTTCTTC
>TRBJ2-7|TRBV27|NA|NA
CASSLEGSSYEQYF
TGTGCCAGCAGTTTAGAGGGAAGCTCCTACGAGCAGTACTTC
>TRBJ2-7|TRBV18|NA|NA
CASSPSPGYEQYF
TGTGCCAGCTCACCCTCTCCGGGCTACGAGCAGTACTTC
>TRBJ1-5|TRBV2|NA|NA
CASSATSGQPQHF
TGTGCCAGCAGTGCGACAAGTGGGCAGCCCCAGCATTTT
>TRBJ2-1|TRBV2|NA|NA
CASTVNEQFF
TGTGCCAGCACTGTCAATGAGCAGTTCTTC
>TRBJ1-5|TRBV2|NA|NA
CASSVQSNQPQHF
TGTGCCAGCAGTGTCCAAAGTAATCAGCCCCAGCATTTT
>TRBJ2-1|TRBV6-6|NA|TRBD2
CASSYPGGYEQFF
TGTGCCAGCAGTTACCCGGGAGGTTATGAGCAGTTCTTC